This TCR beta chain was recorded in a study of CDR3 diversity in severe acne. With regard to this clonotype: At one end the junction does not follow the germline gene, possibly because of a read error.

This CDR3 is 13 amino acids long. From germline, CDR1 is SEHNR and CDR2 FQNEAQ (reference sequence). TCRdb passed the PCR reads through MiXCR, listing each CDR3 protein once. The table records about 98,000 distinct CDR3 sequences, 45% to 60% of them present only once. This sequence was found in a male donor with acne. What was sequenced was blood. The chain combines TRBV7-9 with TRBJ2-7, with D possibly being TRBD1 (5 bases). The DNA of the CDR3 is TGTGCCAGCAGTGACAGTGGGTCCAACGAGCGGTACTTC. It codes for CASSDSGSNERYF.